Each of the 16 T cell receptor beta chains below was sequenced from the same sample in a study of OX40 agonist ivuxolimab in advanced cancers. Profiled with immunoSEQ multiplex PCR; TCRdb holds only in-frame clones, not every one. The sample gives 65,000 or so clones, roughly 92% of which show up once; 13% is in the top ten. Sequenced here: CD4+ or CD8+ T cells sorted from blood, sampled in a trial of the OX40 agonist ivuxolimab. These receptors were obtained from an adult with an advanced solid tumor such as melanoma, head and neck, liver or kidney cancer.

This clone is a singleton in its sample. The gene calls are TRBV10-3 and TRBJ1-6; D possibly corresponds to TRBD1 (5 bases). The CDR3 extends over 12 amino acids. CDR1 is ENHRY and CDR2 is SYGVKD in the germline V gene. V was clipped by 7 bases and J by 12 bases, with 13 bases between them. The CDR3 protein is CAIKGADKPLHF. The CDR3 DNA reads TGTGCCATCAAAGGGGCAGACAAACCCCTCCACTTT.

This chain joins TRBV9 and TRBJ2-7, with unresolved D. Per germline, CDR1 SGDLS and CDR2 YYNGEE. This CDR3 has 14 residues. V was pared by 3 bases and J by 3 bases, with 13 bases between. The CDR3 DNA sequence: TGTGCCAGCAGCGCTCAAGGGAACATCTACGAGCAGTACTTC. Protein sequence: CASSAQGNIYEQYF.

This rearrangement joins TRBV7-9 to TRBJ1-5; no clear D gene. The CDR3 sequence is 13 residues long. V was cut by 11 bases and J by 1 base, with 12 bases left in between. Germline CDR1 reads SEHNR; CDR2 reads FQNEAQ (reference sequence). The DNA for the CDR3 is TGTGCCTGTACCCTGGGGAGCAATCAGCCCCAGCATTTT. Protein: CACTLGSNQPQHF. Supplemented by reference TRBV7-9 and TRBJ1-5, the full variable domain reads DTGVSQNPRHKITKRGQNVTFRCDPISEHNRLYWYRQTLGQGPEFLTYFQNEAQLEKSRLLSDRFSAERPKGSFSTLEIQRTEQGDSAMYLCACTLGSNQPQHFGDGTRLSIL.

As for this clone: The sample carries other DNA sequences with the same CDR3. The CDR3 DNA sequence: TGCGCCAGCAGCCAAGAGGGCCAGGGGGCGTACGAGCAGTACTTC. Protein sequence: CASSQEGQGAYEQYF. This chain uses TRBV4-1 with TRBJ2-7; 8 bases fit TRBD1. There are 15 residues in the CDR3. Looked up from germline, CDR1 is MGHRA and CDR2 is YSYEKL. V trimming: 0 bases; J trimming: 4 bases; junction bases outside the gene matches: 5.

The chain uses TRBV4-1 and TRBJ2-7; TRBD1 aligns across 8 bases. With V trimmed by 1 base and J by 5 bases, 7 bases remained unmatched. The CDR3 is 15 amino acids. CDR1 is MGHRA and CDR2 is YSYEKL in the germline V gene. For the CDR3, the DNA is TGCGCCAGCAGCCAAGTCGGCCAGGGGGCGAACGAGCAGTACTTC. This codes for CASSQVGQGANEQYF.

The gene calls are TRBV19 and TRBJ2-1; 12 bases align to TRBD2. Trimming removed 3 bases from V and 2 bases from J; junction bases left unmatched: 2. CDR1 LNHDA and CDR2 SQIVND come from the germline V gene (reference sequence). The CDR3 runs to 16 residues. The CDR3 here is CASSMTSGGPYNEQFF. The CDR3 nucleotides read TGTGCCAGTAGTATGACTAGCGGGGGCCCCTACAATGAGCAGTTCTTC. Full variable domain (remainder filled in from reference TRBV19 and TRBJ2-1): DGGITQSPKYLFRKEGQNVTLSCEQNLNHDAMYWYRQDPGQGLRLIYYSQIVNDFQKGDIAEGYSVSREKKESFPLTVTSAQKNPTAFYLCASSMTSGGPYNEQFFGPGTRLTVL.

The V gene is TRBV9, the J gene TRBJ2-3, with a tentative D call TRBD1 (6 bases). Germline CDR1 SGDLS, CDR2 YYNGEE. CDR3 length: 15 residues. The ends were cut back, 0 bases at V and 0 bases at J, with 8 bases in the middle. The CDR3 here is CASSVEGQSTDTQYF. CDR3 DNA: TGTGCCAGCAGCGTAGAAGGACAGAGCACAGATACGCAGTATTTT.

The CDR3 nucleotides read TGTGCCAGCAGCTTGGATGAGGAAAATGAGCAGTTCTTC. Amino acid sequence: CASSLDEENEQFF. This sequence joins TRBV5-6 and TRBJ2-1, with no clear D. The CDR3 consists of 13 residues. V was shortened by 0 bases and J by 7 bases, with 8 bases between the two germline ends. The germline V gene has CDR1 SGHDT and CDR2 YYEEEE.

This chain joins TRBV7-2 and TRBJ2-7, with D perhaps assigned TRBD1 or TRBD2 (6 bases each). Germline V CDR1 and CDR2: SGHTA, FQGNSA. This CDR3 contains 14 residues. V was clipped by 4 bases and J by 8 bases, with 18 bases between them. The DNA of the CDR3 is TGTGCCAGCAGCTCTAGCTATGGGGGGCGGCAGCAGTACTTC. Translation gives CASSSSYGGRQQYF. Supplemented by reference TRBV7-2 and TRBJ2-7, the full variable domain reads GAGVSQSPSNKVTEKGKDVELRCDPISGHTALYWYRQSLGQGLEFLIYFQGNSAPDKSGLPSDRFSAERTGGSVSTLTIQRTQQEDSAVYLCASSSSYGGRQQYFGPGTRLTVT.

This chain connects TRBV2 to TRBJ2-5, with TRBD2 matching 8 bases. Germline-derived CDR1 and CDR2 are SNHLY and FYNNEI. This CDR3 is built from 15 residues. The V segment lost 5 bases and the J segment 5 bases; nucleotides outside the gene matches: 10. CDR3 residues: CASSIRWRGVETQYF. DNA of the CDR3: TGTGCCAGCAGTATAAGGTGGCGGGGGGTGGAGACCCAGTACTTC. Filled out from reference TRBV2 and TRBJ2-5, the complete variable domain reads EPEVTQTPSHQVTQMGQEVILRCVPISNHLYFYWYRQILGQKVEFLVSFYNNEISEKSEIFDDQFSVERPDGSNFTLKIRSTKLEDSAMYFCASSIRWRGVETQYFGPGTRLLVL.

The V and J genes are TRBV5-6 and TRBJ2-7; the match to TRBD1 covers 7 bases. CDR3 length: 13 amino acids. Germline V gene sequence: CDR1 SGHDT, CDR2 YYEEEE. V was clipped by 3 bases and J by 1 base; unmatched bases: 1. CDR3 sequence: CASSSGGSYEQYF. In DNA form, the CDR3 reads TGTGCCAGCAGCTCAGGGGGATCCTACGAGCAGTACTTC.

Regarding this clone: An end of the junction differs from the germline gene, which may be a read error. The chain has TRBV27 and TRBJ2-7; 9 nucleotides match TRBD1. This CDR3 contains 12 residues. Germline assignment: CDR1 MNHEY and CDR2 SMNVEV (reference sequence). CDR3 bases: TGTGCCAGCGGTTACCCGGGACAGGGCTACCACTTC. Its translation is CASGYPGQGYHF.

This clone was seen only once. J is TRBJ1-1 and V is TRBV27; D is unclear. Deletions cut 8 bases from V and 0 bases from J, with 10 bases between. The CDR3 loop spans 13 amino acids. Germline V CDR1 and CDR2: MNHEY, SMNVEV (reference sequence). CDR3 sequence reads: CASFPEMNTEAFF. The CDR3 bases are TGTGCCAGCTTCCCCGAAATGAACACTGAAGCTTTCTTT.

The chain carries TRBV27 and TRBJ2-6, with 7 bases identical to TRBD1. Per germline, CDR1 MNHEY and CDR2 SMNVEV (reference sequence). V lost 4 bases, J lost 4 bases, and 4 bases stayed unmatched. The CDR3 runs 15 residues. The chain's CDR3 is CASSSQGQGANVLTF. CDR3 coding DNA: TGTGCCAGCAGTTCACAGGGGCAAGGGGCCAACGTCCTGACTTTC.

The chain links TRBV25-1 to TRBJ1-1, with 10 bases identical to TRBD1. Trimming cost V 9 bases and J 12 bases; bases outside gene matches: 7. The CDR3 extends over 11 amino acids. From germline, CDR1 is MGHDK and CDR2 SYGVNS. The CDR3 loop is CASRTGGEPFF. The DNA of the CDR3 is TGTGCCAGTAGGACAGGGGGAGAGCCTTTCTTT.

The V gene is TRBV7-9, the J gene TRBJ2-1; D possibly matches TRBD1 or TRBD2 (5 bases each). V was shortened by 4 bases and J by 9 bases, with 7 bases between the two germline ends. Per the germline V gene, CDR1 is SEHNR and CDR2 is FQNEAQ (reference sequence). The CDR3 contains 11 residues. In DNA form, the CDR3 reads TGTGCCAGCAGCTGGGGGACTGAGCAGTTCTTC. Translated, it gives CASSWGTEQFF.